These 23 T cell receptor beta chains share one sample of origin, sequenced in a study of CD8+CD57+ T cells in acquired aplastic anemia. Patients who underwent sequencing had shown CD8+CD57+ cell expansion by flow cytometry. TCR beta VDJ and CDR3 profiles were obtained from a genomic DNA template. TCRdb recomputed calls from the reads with MiXCR, one row per CDR3 protein. Of some 120,000 distinct CDR3 sequences in the sample, about 50% were seen once. The sample taken for sequencing was sorted CD4+, CD8+, or CD8+CD57+ T cells (not recorded which) from PBMCs. The receptors originated from a human donor with aplastic anemia.

The V call is TRBV19, the J call TRBJ2-1, with TRBD2 matching over 9 bases. The junction had 6 bases not matched to a gene; V was cut back by 2 bases and J by 7 bases. Germline lookup yields CDR1 LNHDA and CDR2 SQIVND (reference sequence). The CDR3 is 15 residues long. In nucleotides, the CDR3 is TGTGCCAGTAGTATACCAAGGACTAGCGTTAATGAGCAGTTCTTC. Translated: CASSIPRTSVNEQFF.

This clonotype showed up many times. The chain employs TRBV7-9 and TRBJ2-7; 11 nucleotides agree with TRBD2. V shed 1 base, J shed 6 bases, and the junction held 11 bases outside the gene matches. The germline gives CDR1 SEHNR, CDR2 FQNEAQ (reference sequence). The CDR3 has 17 residues. The CDR3 sequence: CASSLVVRLAGITEQYF. Here the CDR3 DNA reads TGTGCCAGCAGCTTAGTCGTACGACTAGCGGGAATCACCGAGCAGTACTTC.

This clonotype was recorded a few times. The CDR3: CASGEETQYF. The CDR3 DNA reads as TGTGCCAGTGGAGAAGAGACCCAGTACTTC. V is TRBV19 and J is TRBJ2-5, with no clear D. V was shortened by 8 bases and J by 3 bases, with 4 bases between the two germline ends. This CDR3 contains 10 residues. CDR1 LNHDA and CDR2 SQIVND come from the germline V gene (reference sequence).

This clonotype was found many times. The genes are TRBV4-3 and TRBJ2-7; D is undetermined. Trimming removed 4 bases from V and 7 bases from J, with 23 bases in between. The CDR3 has 16 residues. Germline CDR1 is LGHNA and CDR2 is YSLEER. CDR3 sequence (DNA): TGCGCCAGCAGCCGCCTACGGACGGAGATTCCTACGGAGCAGTACTTC. Its translation is CASSRLRTEIPTEQYF.

At least ten counts were recorded for this clonotype. J is TRBJ1-2 and V is TRBV19; D is uncertain. The germline V and J ends were trimmed by 7 bases and 8 bases, with 8 bases remaining between them. The CDR3 sequence is 10 residues long. Germline V CDR1 and CDR2: LNHDA, SQIVND (reference sequence). The CDR3 spells CASNDGGYTF. The CDR3 nucleotides are TGTGCCAGTAATGACGGGGGCTACACCTTC.

J is TRBJ2-7 and V is TRBV10-3; 9 positions match TRBD1. With V trimmed by 5 bases and J by 8 bases, 10 bases remained unmatched. The CDR3 contains 14 residues. Germline CDR1 and CDR2: ENHRY and SYGVKD. The CDR3 loop is CAISWDRVNYKQYF. Written as DNA, the CDR3 is TGTGCCATCAGTTGGGACAGGGTGAATTACAAGCAGTACTTC.

J is TRBJ1-6 and V is TRBV7-8; D ambiguous. The CDR3 loop spans 14 amino acids. Germline CDR1 is SGHVS and CDR2 is FQNEAQ. Trimming shortened V by 4 bases and J by 5 bases, and 9 bases separated the two germline ends. CDR3 nucleotide sequence: TGTGCCAGCAGCTCCAACAGTGATAATTCACCCCTCCACTTT. It codes for CASSSNSDNSPLHF.

The chain combines TRBV5-1 with TRBJ1-4; TRBD1 matches 9 bases. CDR3 length: 14 residues. The V and J ends lost 4 bases and 6 bases, in that order; junction bases with no gene match: 4. Germline V gene lookup returns CDR1 SGHRS and CDR2 YFSETQ. Here the CDR3 reads CASSRQGDDEKLFF. Here the CDR3 DNA reads TGCGCCAGCAGCCGACAGGGGGATGATGAAAAACTGTTTTTT.

This clonotype appeared many times. The chain has TRBV19 and TRBJ2-5, with D possibly being TRBD1 or TRBD2 (5 bases each). The ends were cut back, 3 bases at V and 5 bases at J, with 16 bases in the middle. This CDR3 spans 15 amino acids. Germline values: CDR1 LNHDA, CDR2 SQIVND (reference sequence). CDR3 protein: CASSMGVGGWETQYF. The CDR3, as DNA: TGTGCCAGTAGTATGGGGGTTGGGGGTTGGGAGACCCAGTACTTC.

The J gene is TRBJ2-5, the V gene TRBV2; D tentatively reads TRBD1 or TRBD2 (6 bases each). CDR3 size: 14 residues. Germline V CDR1 and CDR2: SNHLY, FYNNEI. With 7 bases removed from V and 5 bases from J, the gap between germline ends came to 17 bases. CDR3 residues: CASTGLMGGETQYF. Written as DNA, the CDR3 is TGTGCCAGCACCGGACTAATGGGGGGCGAGACCCAGTACTTC.

This chain joins TRBV24-1 and TRBJ2-1, with 7 positions matching TRBD1. This CDR3 is 15 amino acids long. The germline CDR1 and CDR2 sequences are KGHDR and SFDVKD. Trimming took 12 bases from V and 0 from J; bases not matched to a gene: 10. The DNA for the CDR3 is TGTGCCTCTCCGGGTGGGGACAGCTCCTACAATGAGCAGTTCTTC. This translates into CASPGGDSSYNEQFF.

This chain uses TRBV5-4 with TRBJ1-2, with 7 bases aligning to TRBD1. The CDR3 is made up of 14 amino acids. Germline loops: CDR1 SGHNT, CDR2 YYREEE (reference sequence). V trimming: 4 bases; J trimming: 6 bases; junction bases outside the gene matches: 9. CDR3 sequence (DNA): TGTGCCAGCAGCCCATACCAGGGGGGAGATGGCTACACCTTC. The encoded protein is CASSPYQGGDGYTF.

This clonotype was counted ten times or more. The chain joins TRBV20-1 to TRBJ2-1; 7 nucleotides line up with TRBD2. Germline V gene data show CDR1 as DFQATT and CDR2 as SNEGSKA (reference sequence). CDR3 length: 15 amino acids. The V segment lost 2 bases and the J segment 0 bases; nucleotides outside the gene matches: 4. The CDR3 is CSARRGGSSYNEQFF. CDR3 sequence (DNA): TGCAGTGCTAGACGCGGGGGAAGCTCCTACAATGAGCAGTTCTTC.

The V and J genes are TRBV19 and TRBJ2-7, with D perhaps matching TRBD1 (6 bases). Germline V gene lookup returns CDR1 LNHDA and CDR2 SQIVND (reference sequence). Trimming shortened V by 2 bases and J by 0 bases, and 8 bases separated the two germline ends. The CDR3 is 14 residues long. This CDR3 reads CASSIIGGSYEQYF. The CDR3 DNA follows: TGTGCCAGTAGTATAATAGGGGGCTCCTACGAGCAGTACTTC.

The chain employs TRBV20-1 and TRBJ2-7; tentatively, D is TRBD1 (6 bases). CDR1 DFQATT and CDR2 SNEGSKA come from the germline V gene (reference sequence). The V and J ends lost 6 bases and 5 bases respectively, with 14 bases between them. The CDR3 runs 12 residues. Here the CDR3 reads CSAPGTSNEQYF. The CDR3 nucleotides read TGCAGTGCCCCCGGGACATCCAACGAGCAGTACTTC.

This clonotype was seen only once. This chain joins TRBV9 and TRBJ1-1; D is unresolved. V was clipped by 1 base and J by 0 bases, with 13 bases between them. Germline V lookup: CDR1 SGDLS, CDR2 YYNGEE. The CDR3 is made up of 16 amino acids. CDR3 sequence (DNA): TGTGCCAGCAGCGTATCGATCGGCAGAGTGAACACTGAAGCTTTCTTT. Encoded protein: CASSVSIGRVNTEAFF.

This clonotype was observed a few times. The chain is built from TRBV19 and TRBJ1-6; no clear D. The germline V and J ends were trimmed by 3 bases and 10 bases, with 16 bases remaining between them. The CDR3 loop spans 15 amino acids. Germline V gene sequence: CDR1 LNHDA, CDR2 SQIVND (reference sequence). The CDR3 DNA reads as TGTGCCAGTAGTATCGTCCTGGGTTTCGGGTCACCCCTCCACTTT. This gives the protein CASSIVLGFGSPLHF.

This clonotype was counted ten times or more. The gene calls are TRBV11-2 and TRBJ1-5, with D possibly TRBD1 on 6 matching bases. Germline assignment: CDR1 SGHAT and CDR2 FQNNGV. Between the trimmed V and J ends, which lost 1 base and 6 bases, there was a span of 13 bases. This CDR3 contains 15 residues. The CDR3 spells CASSLVPVRGQPQHF. The CDR3 DNA is TGTGCCAGCAGCTTAGTGCCAGTCAGGGGTCAGCCCCAGCATTTT.

This clonotype has only a few counts. The rearrangement joins TRBV29-1 to TRBJ1-3; D may be TRBD1 (6 bases). V gave up 7 bases and J gave up 0 bases, with 10 bases separating them. Germline CDR1 is SQVTM and CDR2 is ANQGSEA. The CDR3 length is 13 residues. The DNA for the CDR3 is TGCAGCGCGGACAGTGACTCTGGAAACACCATATATTTT. It translates to CSADSDSGNTIYF.

The gene calls are TRBV24-1 and TRBJ1-6; 8 positions agree with TRBD1. Trimming took 3 bases from V and 10 from J; bases not matched to a gene: 10. This CDR3 region has 16 residues. Germline CDR1 is KGHDR and CDR2 is SFDVKD. CDR3 DNA sequence: TGTGCCACCAGTGATCCACCGACAGGGGAAAGGTCACCCCTCCACTTT. This translates into CATSDPPTGERSPLHF.

The chain has TRBV12-3 or TRBV12-4 and TRBJ2-1, with 16 nucleotides matching TRBD2. The CDR3 loop spans 16 amino acids. With 3 bases clipped from V and 6 bases from J, the junction kept 2 bases outside the gene matches. DNA of the CDR3: TGTGCCAGCAGTTTCGGGACTAGCGGGAGGGGCAATGAGCAGTTCTTC. Translation gives CASSFGTSGRGNEQFF.

The rearrangement links TRBV7-9 to TRBJ1-1; D gene unclear. The germline V gene encodes CDR1 SEHNR and CDR2 FQNEAQ (reference sequence). The CDR3 sequence is 12 residues long. Trimming took off 1 base at V and 8 bases at J, with 8 bases between the two ends. CDR3 protein: CASSLVMTEAFF. The DNA for the CDR3 is TGTGCCAGCAGCTTAGTTATGACCGAAGCTTTCTTT.

The chain uses TRBV11-1 and TRBJ2-3, with 10 bases identical to TRBD1. This CDR3 has 15 amino acids. Germline lookup yields CDR1 SGHAT and CDR2 FQDESV (reference sequence). The J segment lost 5 bases and the V segment lost 5 bases, leaving 7 bases of the junction unmatched. CDR3 residues: CASSLDRGQRDTQYF. In DNA form, the CDR3 reads TGTGCCAGCAGCCTCGACAGGGGGCAGAGAGATACGCAGTATTTT.